The next 19 T cell receptor beta chains were all read from a single sample in a study of blood T cell repertoires in COVID-19. Only in-frame clones appear in the TCRdb table, and some are missing; sequencing was by immunoSEQ multiplex PCR. This table has more than 150,000 clones, about 84% appearing once. What was sequenced was peripheral blood. These receptors were taken from a human donor in a cohort sampled during active COVID-19.

The count of this clone is one. The V call is TRBV19, the J call TRBJ1-6; tentatively, D is TRBD1 (6 bases). This CDR3 comprises 14 residues. Trimming left V 6 bases short and J 7 bases short, with 13 bases between. In germline, CDR1 is LNHDA, CDR2 SQIVND (reference sequence). The CDR3 region has the DNA TGTGCCAGTAGGACAGGCCGAGGAAATTCACCCCTCCACTTT. Protein product: CASRTGRGNSPLHF.

V and J are TRBV3-1 (or the pseudogene TRBV3-2) and TRBJ1-2; D might be TRBD1 (5 bases). The CDR3 sequence is 15 residues long. Trimming pared 1 base from V and 8 bases from J, leaving 17 bases between. The germline CDR1 and CDR2 sequences are LGHDT and YNNKEL (reference sequence). The DNA for the CDR3 is TGTGCCAGCAGCCAAGTCGGAGGGCCCGGGGGAGGCTACACCTTC. It specifies CASSQVGGPGGGYTF.

The V gene is TRBV12-5, the J gene TRBJ2-2; TRBD2 matches 8 bases. The CDR3 is 19 residues long. Germline trimming cut 2 bases from V and 0 bases from J; bases unmatched to any gene: 11. Germline V gene sequence: CDR1 LGHNT, CDR2 FRNRAP. CDR3 in amino acids: CASGLPARGGASNTGELFF. CDR3 in DNA: TGTGCTAGTGGTTTGCCCGCTCGGGGGGGGGCGTCGAACACCGGGGAGCTGTTTTTT.

CDR3 coding DNA: TGTGCCTGGAGTGTTCAGATTAATAATTCACCCCTCCACTTT. It codes for CAWSVQINNSPLHF. The chain carries TRBV30 and TRBJ1-6; no definite D call. The CDR3 spans 14 residues. The germline V gene encodes CDR1 GTSNPN and CDR2 SVGIG (reference sequence). The V end lost 0 bases, the J end lost 5 bases, and 8 bases lay between the germline ends. Looking up the rest from reference TRBV30 and TRBJ1-6 gives the full variable domain: SQTIHQWPATLVQPVGSPLSLECTVEGTSNPNLYWYRQAAGRGLQLLFYSVGIGQISSEVPQNLSASRPQDRQFILSSKKLLLSDSGFYLCAWSVQINNSPLHFGNGTRLTVT.

The rearrangement links TRBV18 to TRBJ1-3; D not resolved. The CDR3 covers 15 residues. V dropped 1 base and J dropped 3 bases, with 10 bases sitting between them. The germline gives CDR1 KGHSH, CDR2 LQKENI. The CDR3 coding sequence is TGTGCCAGCTCACCACTCCGGTACGATGGAAACACCATATATTTT. Residues: CASSPLRYDGNTIYF.

This clone came up a few times. V is TRBV5-6 and J is TRBJ2-1, with TRBD1 matching over 7 bases. The germline CDR1 and CDR2 sequences are SGHDT and YYEEEE. The V and J ends lost 3 bases and 0 bases, in that order; junction bases with no gene match: 3. This CDR3 spans 15 amino acids. The CDR3 DNA reads TGTGCCAGCAGCTGGGGACAGAGCTCCTACAATGAGCAGTTCTTC. Translating gives CASSWGQSSYNEQFF.

The V gene is TRBV9, the J gene TRBJ1-1; 8 positions match TRBD1. This CDR3 contains 14 residues. With 1 base clipped from V and 5 bases from J, the junction kept 4 bases outside the gene matches. Germline V gene lookup returns CDR1 SGDLS and CDR2 YYNGEE. The chain's CDR3 is CASSVQGATTEAFF. The CDR3 DNA is TGTGCCAGCAGCGTACAGGGGGCAACTACTGAAGCTTTCTTT.

The rearrangement joins TRBV6-5 to TRBJ1-4; weak D call: TRBD1 (6 bases). The CDR3 is 12 residues long. The germline CDR1 and CDR2 sequences are MNHEY and SVGAGI. Trimming removed 5 bases at V and 12 bases at J, with 13 bases between. The CDR3 coding sequence is TGTGCCAGCAGTACGTACAGGGAACAACTGTTTTTT. Residues: CASSTYREQLFF.

The V and J genes are TRBV19 and TRBJ1-6, with 7 bases lining up with TRBD1. Germline CDR1 is LNHDA and CDR2 is SQIVND (reference sequence). The CDR3 is 15 amino acids. V lost 6 bases and J lost 6; bases outside the gene matches: 8. CDR3 sequence: CASSDHRGFNSPLHF. CDR3 bases: TGTGCCAGTAGCGACCACAGGGGATTTAATTCACCCCTCCACTTT.

V is TRBV5-6 and J is TRBJ2-7, with 8 bases identical to TRBD1. V lost 3 bases to trimming and J lost 4 bases; unmatched junction nucleotides: 9. The CDR3 is 15 amino acids. Germline CDR1 reads SGHDT; CDR2 reads YYEEEE. DNA of the CDR3: TGTGCCAGCAGCTCCCGGACAGGGTCGAAGTACGAGCAGTACTTC. This gives the protein CASSSRTGSKYEQYF.

This sequence joins TRBV18 and TRBJ1-1, with D tentatively TRBD1 (6 bases). The germline CDR1 and CDR2 sequences are KGHSH and LQKENI. The CDR3 has 14 amino acids. V was shortened by 2 bases and J by 0 bases, with 7 bases between the two germline ends. The CDR3: CASSPGQLNTEAFF. The CDR3 nucleotides read TGTGCCAGCTCACCAGGACAGTTGAACACTGAAGCTTTCTTT.

This sequence joins TRBV25-1 and TRBJ1-2, with 7 positions matching TRBD1. The CDR3 has 14 amino acids. V was pared by 7 bases and J by 8 bases, with 13 bases of the junction left unmatched. Germline CDR1 reads MGHDK; CDR2 reads SYGVNS. The CDR3 loop reads CASTSRGRRYGYTF. CDR3 in DNA: TGTGCCAGCACCTCGAGGGGGCGCCGCTACGGCTACACCTTC.

The genes are TRBV29-1 and TRBJ2-2; tentative D call: TRBD1 (6 bases). V was cut by 5 bases and J by 0 bases, with 13 bases left in between. The germline gives CDR1 SQVTM, CDR2 ANQGSEA. The length of the CDR3 is 15 residues. Here the CDR3 reads CSVRFAGANTGELFF. The CDR3 DNA reads TGCAGCGTTCGATTCGCAGGGGCGAACACCGGGGAGCTGTTTTTT.

The rearrangement uses TRBV5-1 and TRBJ1-2, with 10 bases that match TRBD1. Germline CDR1 reads SGHRS; CDR2 reads YFSETQ. Trimming removed 0 bases from V and 4 bases from J; junction bases left unmatched: 3. CDR3 length: 15 amino acids. CDR3: CASSLEDRGIYGYTF. The CDR3 DNA follows: TGCGCCAGCAGCTTGGAGGACAGGGGGATCTATGGCTACACCTTC.

This clone has only a few counts. This rearrangement joins TRBV7-9 to TRBJ2-7; 7 bases are a match to TRBD1. After removal of 4 bases from V and 2 bases from J, the junction contained 5 bases not matched to a gene. Germline CDR1 SEHNR, CDR2 FQNEAQ (reference sequence). The CDR3 spans 14 residues. CDR3 in amino acids: CASSSGTVPYEQYF. The CDR3 DNA is TGTGCCAGCAGCTCCGGGACAGTTCCCTACGAGCAGTACTTC.

The J gene is TRBJ2-7, the V gene TRBV27; no firm D call. Germline lookup yields CDR1 MNHEY and CDR2 SMNVEV (reference sequence). The CDR3 runs to 11 residues. V shed 7 bases and J shed 0 bases, with 4 bases lying between them. The CDR3 coding sequence is TGTGCCAGCAAGAGCTCCTACGAGCAGTACTTC. This gives the protein CASKSSYEQYF.

V gene TRBV7-9 combines with J gene TRBJ2-7; TRBD1 aligns across 7 bases. V dropped 5 bases and J dropped 2; count of bases not matched to a gene: 6. CDR1 is SEHNR and CDR2 is FQNEAQ in the germline V gene (reference sequence). CDR3 size: 14 residues. The CDR3 protein is CASSPPDRTYEQYF. CDR3 coding DNA: TGTGCCAGCAGCCCACCGGACAGGACCTACGAGCAGTACTTC. Full variable domain (outside the CDR3, taken from reference TRBV7-9 and TRBJ2-7): DTGVSQNPRHKITKRGQNVTFRCDPISEHNRLYWYRQTLGQGPEFLTYFQNEAQLEKSRLLSDRFSAERPKGSFSTLEIQRTEQGDSAMYLCASSPPDRTYEQYFGPGTRLTVT.

CDR3 sequence reads: CARGQKKLYEQYF. The DNA of the CDR3 is TGTGCCAGGGGACAGAAGAAACTCTACGAGCAGTACTTC. This sequence joins TRBV10-3 and TRBJ2-7, with TRBD1 matching 7 bases. This CDR3 comprises 13 residues. The ends lost 10 bases at V and 3 bases at J; junction bases unmatched: 9. Germline loops: CDR1 ENHRY, CDR2 SYGVKD.

The rearrangement joins TRBV19 to TRBJ2-5; a possible D gene is TRBD2 (6 bases). This CDR3 comprises 16 residues. V was cut by 10 bases and J by 2 bases, with 23 bases left in between. From germline, CDR1 is LNHDA and CDR2 SQIVND (reference sequence). The CDR3 bases are TGTGCCACTTCCCCCGTTCGACAGACTAGTCAAGAGACCCAGTACTTC. Translating it yields CATSPVRQTSQETQYF.